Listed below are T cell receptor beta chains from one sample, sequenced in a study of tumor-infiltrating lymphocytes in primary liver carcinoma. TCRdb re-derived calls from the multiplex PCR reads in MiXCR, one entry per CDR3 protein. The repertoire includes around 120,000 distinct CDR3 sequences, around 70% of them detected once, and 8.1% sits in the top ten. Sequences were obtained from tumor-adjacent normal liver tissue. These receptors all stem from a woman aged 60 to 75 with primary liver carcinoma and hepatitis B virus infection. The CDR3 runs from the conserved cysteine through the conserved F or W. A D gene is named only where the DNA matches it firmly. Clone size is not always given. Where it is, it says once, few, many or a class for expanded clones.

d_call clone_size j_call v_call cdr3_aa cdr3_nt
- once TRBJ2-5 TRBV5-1 CASSFRTPRVEETQYF TGCGCCAGCAGCTTCCGGACCCCCAGAGTCGAAGAGACCCAGTACTTC
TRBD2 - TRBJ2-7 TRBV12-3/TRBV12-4 CANSLEGPRTSGNSYEQYF TGTGCCAACAGTTTGGAGGGGCCCCGGACTAGCGGGAACTCCTACGAGCAGTACTTC
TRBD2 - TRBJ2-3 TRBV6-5 CASSYRSPLGTSGRSRGDTQYF TGTGCCAGCAGTTACCGATCCCCGTTGGGGACTAGCGGGAGGTCCAGGGGAGATACGCAGTATTTT
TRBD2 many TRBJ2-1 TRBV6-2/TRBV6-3 CASSYDLLAGPVGQFF TGTGCCAGCAGTTACGATCTTCTAGCGGGGCCGGTGGGGCAGTTCTTC
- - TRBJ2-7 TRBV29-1 CSVSFFSATNIYEQYF TGCAGCGTTAGTTTTTTTTCCGCGACTAACATCTACGAGCAATACTTC
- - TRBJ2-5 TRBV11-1 CDSSLGLDVSLETQYF TGTGACAGCAGCTTAGGATTGGACGTCTCATTAGAGACCCAGTACTTC
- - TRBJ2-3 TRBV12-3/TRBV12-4 CASSTTTDTQYF TGTGCCAGCAGCACTACCACAGATACACAGTATTTT
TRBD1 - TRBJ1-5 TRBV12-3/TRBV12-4 CASRHRQGGPQHF TGTGCCAGCAGACATAGACAGGGAGGGCCCCAGCATTTT
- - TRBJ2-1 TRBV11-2 CVSSYGASEGYNEQFF TGTGTCAGCAGCTACGGAGCTAGCGAGGGATACAATGAGCAGTTCTTC
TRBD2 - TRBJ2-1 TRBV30 CAWSVGLEGYNEQFF TGTGCCTGGAGTGTGGGACTAGAGGGCTACAATGAGCAGTTCTTC
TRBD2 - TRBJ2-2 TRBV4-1 CASSLETSGRGKGELFF TGCGCTAGCAGCCTGGAAACTAGCGGGAGAGGGAAGGGGGAGCTGTTTTTT
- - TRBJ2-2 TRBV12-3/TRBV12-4 CASSSIQGTGELFF TGTGCCAGCAGTTCAATACAGGGAACCGGGGAGCTGTTTTTT
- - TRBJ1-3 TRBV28 CASVMTLGNTIYF TGTGCCAGCGTCATGACCCTGGGAAACACCATATATTTT
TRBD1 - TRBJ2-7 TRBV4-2 CASNQEAIGTGLTYEQHF TGTGCCAGCAACCAAGAAGCGATAGGGACAGGGTTAACCTACGAGCAGCACTTC
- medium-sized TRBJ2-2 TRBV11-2 CASSLGQFANTGELFF TGTGCCAGCAGCTTAGGACAGTTCGCGAACACCGGGGAGCTGTTTTTT
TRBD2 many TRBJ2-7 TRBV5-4 CASSSGGGYEQYF TGTGCCAGCAGCTCGGGGGGGGGTTACGAGCAGTACTTC
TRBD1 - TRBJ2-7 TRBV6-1 CASCDGTGGYEQYF TGTGCCAGCTGTGACGGGACAGGGGGTTACGAGCAGTACTTC
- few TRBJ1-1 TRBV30 CAWRVFGTEAFF TGTGCCTGGAGGGTGTTTGGCACTGAAGCTTTCTTT
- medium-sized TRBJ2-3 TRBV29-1 CSVHRGGSTDTQYF TGCAGCGTACACAGGGGGGGGAGCACAGATACGCAGTATTTT
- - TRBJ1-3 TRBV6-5 CVSSPDGNSGNTVYF TGTGTCAGCAGTCCCGACGGGAACTCTGGAAACACCGTATATTTT
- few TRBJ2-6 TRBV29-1 CSIQGVSGGANVLTF TGCAGCATCCAAGGGGTTAGCGGTGGGGCCAACGTCCTGACTTTC
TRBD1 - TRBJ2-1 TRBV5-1 CASSNIRGQGNQQFF TGCGCCAGCAGCAATATAAGGGGACAGGGTAATCAGCAGTTCTTC
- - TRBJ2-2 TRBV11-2 CASSFTTGFGGSGGELFF TGTGCCAGCAGCTTTACGACAGGGTTTGGCGGGAGCGGCGGGGAGCTGTTTTTT
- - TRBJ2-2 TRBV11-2 CASSNGCNTNTGELFF TGTGCCAGCAGCAACGGATGCAACACAAACACCGGGGAGCTGTTTTTT
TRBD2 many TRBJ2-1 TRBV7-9 CASSTPFSGKDNEQFF TGTGCCAGCAGCACCCCGTTTAGCGGGAAGGACAATGAGCAGTTCTTC
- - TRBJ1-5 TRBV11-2 CTSSQEGRQSQHF TGTACCAGCAGTCAAGAGGGGCGTCAGTCCCAGCATTTT
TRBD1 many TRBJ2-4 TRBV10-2 CASSEETGRVKDKNIQYF TGCGCCAGCAGTGAAGAGACAGGGCGGGTAAAGGACAAAAACATTCAGTACTTC
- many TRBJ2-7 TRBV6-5 CASLGPAYEQYF TGTGCCAGCTTAGGACCAGCCTACGAGCAGTACTTC
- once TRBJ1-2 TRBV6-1 CASSRGGAEVLRGCYTF TGTGCCAGCAGTCGGGGGGGGGCGGAAGTGTTACGGGGTTGCTACACCTTC
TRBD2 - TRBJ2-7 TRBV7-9 CARSLAGGRSYEQYF TGTGCCAGGAGCTTAGCGGGGGGCCGCTCCTACGAGCAGTACTTC
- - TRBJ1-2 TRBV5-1 CTSSGSGDGYTF TGCACCAGCAGCGGGTCAGGGGATGGCTACACCTTC
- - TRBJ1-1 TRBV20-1 CSARDLGGSWNTETFF TGCAGTGCTAGAGATCTCGGGGGGTCCTGGAATACTGAAACTTTCTTT
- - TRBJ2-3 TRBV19 CASQPGLHRGDTQYF TGTGCCAGTCAGCCGGGACTCCACCGCGGGGATACGCAGTATTTT
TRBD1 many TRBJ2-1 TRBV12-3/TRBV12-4 CASTPGQGDYNEQFF TGTGCCAGCACCCCTGGGCAGGGGGACTACAATGAGCAGTTCTTC
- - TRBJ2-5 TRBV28 CASSLLQPLYQENQYF TGTGCCAGCAGTTTGTTACAGCCCTTGTACCAAGAGAACCAGTACTTC
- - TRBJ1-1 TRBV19 CASRDSGTTLIGAFF TGTGCCAGTAGAGATTCCGGGACTACCCTTATCGGAGCTTTCTTT
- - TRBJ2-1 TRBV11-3 CASSSIWQGGIISEQFF TGTGCCAGCAGCTCCATCTGGCAGGGGGGCATCATTAGTGAGCAGTTCTTC
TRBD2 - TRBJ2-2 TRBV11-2 CPSSPDLGTSGLGTGELFF TGTCCCAGTAGCCCCGACCTCGGGACTAGCGGGTTGGGGACCGGGGAGCTGTTTTTT
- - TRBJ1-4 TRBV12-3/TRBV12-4 CDSSSGRYGTGEKLFF TGTGACAGCAGTTCGGGGAGATACGGGACGGGCGAAAAACTGTTTTTT
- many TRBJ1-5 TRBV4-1 CASSQVLTDQPQHF TGCGCCAGCAGCCAAGTCTTGACGGACCAGCCCCAGCATTTT
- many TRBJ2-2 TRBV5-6 CASSLFGSATGELFF TGTGCCAGCAGCTTGTTCGGGAGCGCTACCGGGGAGCTGTTTTTT
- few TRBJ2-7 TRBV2 CASSEFSASSYEQYF TGTGCCAGCAGTGAGTTTAGCGCAAGCTCCTACGAGCAGTACTTC
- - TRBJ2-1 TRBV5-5 CDSSFYEYNEQFF TGTGACAGCAGCTTTTACGAATACAATGAGCAGTTCTTC
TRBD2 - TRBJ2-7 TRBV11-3 CASSTRPLAGGYDEQYF TGTGCCAGCAGCACGAGACCACTAGCGGGAGGGTACGATGAGCAGTACTTC
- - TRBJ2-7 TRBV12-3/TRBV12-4 CACRSRVHEQYF TGTGCCTGCAGATCAAGGGTCCACGAGCAGTACTTC
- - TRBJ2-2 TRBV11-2 CAGSLDGTGELFF TGTGCCGGCAGCTTAGATGGCACTGGGGAGCTGTTTTTT
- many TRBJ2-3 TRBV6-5 CASTSGDTQYF TGTGCCAGCACCTCGGGAGATACGCAGTATTTT
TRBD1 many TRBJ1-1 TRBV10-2 CASSRDRGRTEAFF TGCGCCAGCAGTCGAGACAGGGGGAGGACTGAAGCTTTCTTT
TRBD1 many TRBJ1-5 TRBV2 CASSWTGHQPQHF TGTGCCAGCAGTTGGACAGGGCATCAGCCCCAGCATTTT
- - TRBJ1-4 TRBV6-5 CSSSRTATNEKLFF TGTTCCAGCAGTAGGACGGCAACTAATGAAAAACTGTTTTTT